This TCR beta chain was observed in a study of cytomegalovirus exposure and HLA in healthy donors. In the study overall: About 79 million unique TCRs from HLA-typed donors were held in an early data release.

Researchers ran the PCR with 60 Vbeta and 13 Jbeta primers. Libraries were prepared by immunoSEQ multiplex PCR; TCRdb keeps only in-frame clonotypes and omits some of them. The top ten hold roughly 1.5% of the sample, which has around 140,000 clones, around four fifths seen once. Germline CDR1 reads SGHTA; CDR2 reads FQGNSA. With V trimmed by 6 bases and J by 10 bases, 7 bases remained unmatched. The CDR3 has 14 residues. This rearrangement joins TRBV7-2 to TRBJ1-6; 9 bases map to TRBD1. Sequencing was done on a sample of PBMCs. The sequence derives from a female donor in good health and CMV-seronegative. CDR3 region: CASSPDRGNSPLHF. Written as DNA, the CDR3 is TGTGCCAGCAGTCCGGACAGGGGCAACTCACCCCTCCACTTT.